This TCR beta chain comes out of a study of cytotoxic CD8 clonotypes in ibrutinib-treated CLL. Turning to this clone: Its specificity is unknown.

General observations from the study: Public clonotypes, rarely seen, contracted or held steady on treatment. Clonality showed a rise at ibrutinib response that reversed toward baseline at progression. Circulating CD8+ T-cell counts were tracked by baseline clonality, which exceeded that of age-matched healthy donors.

The source of about 2 micrograms of genomic DNA for TCR beta libraries was cryopreserved PBMCs. The method was immunoSEQ multiplex PCR; TCRdb's version includes in-frame clones alone and lacks a portion of them. The sample shows 120,000 to 150,000 clones, 70% to 85% of them seen only once. CDR1 is SGHAT and CDR2 is FQNNGV in the germline V gene. The CDR3 contains 16 residues. J lost 4 bases, V lost 2 bases, and 11 bases had no gene match. The sequencing here drew on PBMCs, taken after 12 months of ibrutinib treatment. The V gene is TRBV11-2, the J gene TRBJ2-7, with 7 bases aligning to TRBD2. This TCR was sampled from a human donor with chronic lymphocytic leukemia. In DNA, the CDR3 is TGTGCCAGCAGCTTACTCGCTAGCGGAAGTCTTTACGAGCAGTACTTC. The encoded protein is CASSLLASGSLYEQYF.